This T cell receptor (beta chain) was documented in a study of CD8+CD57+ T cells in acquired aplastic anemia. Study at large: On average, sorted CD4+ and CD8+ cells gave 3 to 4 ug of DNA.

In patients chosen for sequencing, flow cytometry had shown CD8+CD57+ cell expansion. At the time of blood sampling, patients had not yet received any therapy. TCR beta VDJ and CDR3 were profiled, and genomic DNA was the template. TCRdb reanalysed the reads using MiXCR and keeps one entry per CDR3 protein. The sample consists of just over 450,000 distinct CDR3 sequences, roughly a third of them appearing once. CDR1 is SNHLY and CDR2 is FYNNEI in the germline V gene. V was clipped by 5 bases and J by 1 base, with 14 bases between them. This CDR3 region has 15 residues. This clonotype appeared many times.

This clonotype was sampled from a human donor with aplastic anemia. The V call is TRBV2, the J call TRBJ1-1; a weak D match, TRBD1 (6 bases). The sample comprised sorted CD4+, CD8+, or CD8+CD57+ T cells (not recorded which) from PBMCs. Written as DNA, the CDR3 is TGTGCCAGCAGTAACTCACAGGGCTCGAACACTGAAGCTTTCTTT. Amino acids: CASSNSQGSNTEAFF.